This TCR beta chain was found in a study of CD8+ T cells in alopecia areata. Germline V gives CDR1 MGHRA, CDR2 YSYEKL. The length of the CDR3 is 15 residues. V was trimmed by 8 bases and J by 8 bases, leaving 22 bases between them. Study conclusions and caveats: It was lesional scalp, especially alopecia totalis/universalis, that showed higher clonality than normal scalp. Whereas mice showed it more clearly, TCR sharing across patients was murkier, possibly because of HLA.

Sampling of alopecia areata patients yielded lesional scalp punch biopsies as well as peripheral blood. This clone has only a few counts. Its specificity is not known. The sequencing template was cDNA reverse transcribed from extracted RNA. Assay: immunoSEQ multiplex PCR; the TCRdb copy retains only in-frame clones and omits some. The sample yields 70,000 to 95,000 clones, roughly half seen once. The sample was NKG2D-high CD8+ T cells sorted from blood. V usage is TRBV4-1 and J usage is TRBJ2-1; D ambiguous. The receptor's source is a human donor with alopecia areata. DNA for the CDR3: TGCGCCAGCGGCAGTGGGCCCCTCAGCCGGGATGAGCAGTTCTTC. Translation gives CASGSGPLSRDEQFF.